The present T cell receptor beta chain was sequenced within a study of shared clonotypes between healthy human individuals. Study-level information: Participating donors consisted of two women and a few men aged 18 to 49. Three CD4 naive, three CD4 memory, two CD8 naive and one CD8 memory plate were used per donor.

This CDR3 spans 13 amino acids. J gave up 10 bases and V 0 bases, and 6 bases lay outside the gene matches. The germline V gene encodes CDR1 SGHDT and CDR2 YYEEEE. Naive CD8 cells were CD45RO-negative, positively selected for CCR7, excluding terminally differentiated effector memory CD45RA+ cells. Using immunoSEQ multiplex PCR, the repertoire was profiled, and TCRdb retains in-frame clones only, with some absent. Here the sample spans millions of clones, roughly 91% being singletons. V gene TRBV5-6 combines with J gene TRBJ2-7; 8 bases map to TRBD1. Material: naive CD8+ T cells from PBMCs. This TCR was recovered from a man aged 18 to 35 in good health. Some clones in this sample may be carry-over from other donors' samples. The CDR3 here is CASSLAGGKNQYF. The CDR3 DNA sequence: TGTGCCAGCAGCTTGGCAGGGGGCAAGAATCAGTACTTC.